These T cell receptor beta chains were read from a single sample in a study of cytotoxic CD8 clonotypes in ibrutinib-treated CLL. The protocol was immunoSEQ multiplex PCR, while the TCRdb copy is restricted to in-frame clones and leaves out a portion. The sample has 300,000 to 350,000 clones, 70% to 80% seen once. The sequenced sample was PBMCs, obtained before ibrutinib treatment. These receptor sequences come from a human donor with chronic lymphocytic leukemia. The CDR3 runs from the conserved cysteine through the conserved F or W. D genes are given only for firm matches. Expanded clones get a size class; other rows say once, few or many, or leave the size out.

CDR3: CASSHPIAGGPRTGELFF; DNA: TGCGCCAGCAGCCACCCAATAGCGGGAGGGCCGAGGACCGGGGAGCTGTTTTTT; D: TRBD2; V: TRBV4-1; J: TRBJ2-2; size: NA
CDR3: CASSPSRVGRPYEQYF; DNA: TGTGCCAGCAGTCCTTCTCGGGTCGGGCGCCCCTACGAGCAGTACTTC; D: NA; V: TRBV28; J: TRBJ2-7; size: NA
CDR3: CASSQAGSGTDTQYF; DNA: TGCGCCAGCAGCCAAGCGGGGTCGGGGACGGATACGCAGTATTTT; D: NA; V: TRBV4-1; J: TRBJ2-3; size: NA
CDR3: CASSRTSGQETQYF; DNA: TGTGCCAGCAGCCGGACTAGCGGTCAAGAGACCCAGTACTTC; D: TRBD2; V: TRBV27; J: TRBJ2-5; size: NA
CDR3: CASSLISGPRNNEQFF; DNA: TGTGCCAGCAGCTTGATAAGCGGCCCTCGAAACAATGAGCAGTTCTTC; D: NA; V: TRBV7-8; J: TRBJ2-1; size: NA
CDR3: CASRSGTIYEQYF; DNA: TGTGCCAGCAGATCCGGGACAATCTACGAGCAGTACTTC; D: NA; V: TRBV11-2; J: TRBJ2-7; size: NA
CDR3: CASSLVSGPYEQYF; DNA: TGTGCCAGCAGTTTAGTATCCGGGCCCTACGAGCAGTACTTC; D: NA; V: TRBV27; J: TRBJ2-7; size: NA
CDR3: CASSATGGDYEQYF; DNA: TGTGCCAGCAGCGCAACAGGGGGCGATTACGAGCAGTACTTC; D: TRBD1; V: TRBV9; J: TRBJ2-7; size: few
CDR3: CASTQQSPSTDTQYF; DNA: TGCGCCAGCACCCAGCAGAGCCCTAGCACAGATACGCAGTATTTT; D: NA; V: TRBV5-1; J: TRBJ2-3; size: NA
CDR3: CASSEASQGSYGYTF; DNA: TGTGCCAGCAGCGAAGCCTCACAGGGATCCTATGGCTACACCTTC; D: NA; V: TRBV28; J: TRBJ1-2; size: NA
CDR3: CASSSHRQGPYEQYF; DNA: TGTGCCAGCAGTTCCCACAGACAGGGACCCTACGAGCAGTACTTC; D: TRBD1; V: TRBV28; J: TRBJ2-7; size: NA
CDR3: CSVETFRNTGELFF; DNA: TGCAGCGTTGAGACATTTAGGAACACCGGGGAGCTGTTTTTT; D: NA; V: TRBV29-1; J: TRBJ2-2; size: NA
CDR3: CASSAINEQFF; DNA: TGTGCCAGCAGCGCGATCAATGAGCAGTTCTTC; D: NA; V: TRBV7-9; J: TRBJ2-1; size: once
CDR3: CASNLGAENTEAFF; DNA: TGTGCCAGTAACCTGGGGGCCGAGAACACTGAAGCTTTCTTT; D: NA; V: TRBV19; J: TRBJ1-1; size: NA
CDR3: CASRPGNTEAFF; DNA: TGTGCCAGCAGGCCGGGGAACACTGAAGCTTTCTTT; D: NA; V: TRBV2; J: TRBJ1-1; size: few
CDR3: CASSALGTPFGSNQPQHF; DNA: TGTGCCAGCAGCGCCCTTGGGACTCCATTCGGAAGCAATCAGCCCCAGCATTTT; D: NA; V: TRBV7-9; J: TRBJ1-5; size: NA
CDR3: CASTGGRNTEAFF; DNA: TGTGCCAGCACCGGGGGACGGAACACTGAAGCTTTCTTT; D: NA; V: TRBV7-9; J: TRBJ1-1; size: NA
CDR3: CASSEFKGEQFF; DNA: TGTGCCAGCAGTGAGTTTAAGGGGGAGCAGTTCTTC; D: NA; V: TRBV2; J: TRBJ2-1; size: NA
CDR3: CASSISNSGNTIYF; DNA: TGTGCCAGTAGTATAAGCAACTCTGGAAACACCATATATTTT; D: NA; V: TRBV19; J: TRBJ1-3; size: NA
CDR3: CSVGVSINEKLFF; DNA: TGCAGCGTTGGTGTCTCTATCAATGAAAAACTGTTTTTT; D: NA; V: TRBV29-1; J: TRBJ1-4; size: NA
CDR3: CALTGEQGEGYTF; DNA: TGTGCCTTGACCGGGGAACAGGGAGAAGGCTACACCTTC; D: NA; V: TRBV30; J: TRBJ1-2; size: NA
CDR3: CASSLALAGVADTQYF; DNA: TGCGCCAGCAGCTTGGCGCTAGCGGGAGTTGCAGATACGCAGTATTTT; D: TRBD2; V: TRBV5-1; J: TRBJ2-3; size: NA
CDR3: CASSYSLTGYGYTF; DNA: TGTGCCAGCAGTTACTCCCTAACGGGGTATGGCTACACCTTC; D: NA; V: TRBV6-5; J: TRBJ1-2; size: NA
CDR3: CAWRYLPGNYGYTF; DNA: TGTGCCTGGAGATACCTGCCTGGAAACTATGGCTACACCTTC; D: NA; V: TRBV30; J: TRBJ1-2; size: NA
CDR3: CASSSRQGYYGYTF; DNA: TGTGCCAGCAGCTCCAGACAGGGGTACTATGGCTACACCTTC; D: TRBD1; V: TRBV2; J: TRBJ1-2; size: NA
CDR3: CASSPFGSGIYEQYF; DNA: TGTGCCAGCAGCCCCTTCGGGTCGGGTATCTACGAGCAGTACTTC; D: NA; V: TRBV9; J: TRBJ2-7; size: NA
CDR3: CASSMGGNEQFF; DNA: TGTGCCAGCAGTATGGGCGGCAATGAGCAGTTCTTC; D: NA; V: TRBV27; J: TRBJ2-1; size: NA
CDR3: CASRKGAVEYF; DNA: TGTGCCAGCAGGAAGGGGGCTGTTGAGTACTTC; D: TRBD1; V: TRBV27; J: TRBJ2-7; size: few
CDR3: CASSLPGQGGEKLFF; DNA: TGTGCCAGCAGTCTTCCGGGACAGGGAGGGGAAAAACTGTTTTTT; D: TRBD1; V: TRBV25-1; J: TRBJ1-4; size: NA
CDR3: CASSSGQSYEQYF; DNA: TGTGCCAGTAGTTCCGGACAGTCCTACGAGCAGTACTTC; D: NA; V: TRBV19; J: TRBJ2-7; size: NA
CDR3: CASSVGTGSIETQYF; DNA: TGTGCCAGCAGCGTCGGGACAGGGAGTATTGAGACCCAGTACTTC; D: TRBD1; V: TRBV9; J: TRBJ2-5; size: NA
CDR3: CASSYRGIFTEAFF; DNA: TGTGCCAGCAGTTACCGGGGCATATTCACTGAAGCTTTCTTT; D: NA; V: TRBV6-5; J: TRBJ1-1; size: once
CDR3: CASSMAGGYHYTF; DNA: TGTGCCAGCAGCATGGCAGGGGGCTACCACTACACCTTC; D: TRBD1; V: TRBV7-2; J: TRBJ1-2; size: NA